The next 21 T cell receptor beta chains were all read from a single sample in a study of OX40 agonist ivuxolimab in advanced cancers. Sequenced by immunoSEQ multiplex PCR; TCRdb stores in-frame clones only, minus some. The sample holds about 120,000 clones, 85% to 90% seen once. Sequencing used CD4+ or CD8+ T cells sorted from blood, obtained in a trial of the OX40 agonist ivuxolimab. The receptors were sampled from an adult with an advanced solid tumor such as melanoma, head and neck, liver or kidney cancer.

This clone was seen a single time. This chain connects TRBV27 to TRBJ2-1, with 10 bases matching TRBD2. This CDR3 contains 16 residues. CDR1 and CDR2 (germline): MNHEY, SMNVEV (reference sequence). V trimming: 6 bases; J trimming: 3 bases; junction bases outside the gene matches: 8. The CDR3 nucleotides are TGTGCCAGCAGACTAGCGGGGCTCTCCGTCTACAATGAGCAGTTCTTC. This sequence encodes CASRLAGLSVYNEQFF.

This chain links TRBV28 with TRBJ1-6; D unresolved. This CDR3 spans 13 amino acids. V dropped 6 bases and J dropped 9 bases, with 12 bases sitting between them. CDR1 and CDR2 (germline): MDHEN, SYDVKM. The DNA for the CDR3 is TGTGCCAGCAGACCCTCTGAGGGTTCACCCCTCCACTTT. This codes for CASRPSEGSPLHF.

The V call is TRBV6-6, the J call TRBJ2-1; maybe TRBD2 (6 bases). The ends were cut back, 0 bases at V and 12 bases at J, with 12 bases in the middle. The CDR3 is made up of 13 amino acids. The germline V gene encodes CDR1 MNHNY and CDR2 SVGAGI (reference sequence). The CDR3 is CASSYSSGLGQFF. For the CDR3, the DNA is TGTGCCAGCAGTTACTCGAGCGGGCTTGGGCAGTTCTTC.

The chain has TRBV20-1 and TRBJ2-7; 8 bases are shared with TRBD1. Trimming removed 6 bases from V and 10 bases from J; junction bases left unmatched: 8. This CDR3 has 11 residues. Germline-derived CDR1 and CDR2 are DFQATT and SNEGSKA (reference sequence). The CDR3 loop reads CSARDRLEQYF. For the CDR3, the DNA is TGCAGTGCAAGGGACAGGCTGGAACAGTACTTC.

The chain couples TRBV28 to TRBJ1-2; D call uncertain. CDR1 and CDR2 from the germline V gene are MDHEN and SYDVKM. Trimming took 8 bases from V and 4 from J, leaving 20 bases between them. The CDR3 sequence is 15 residues long. CDR3 nucleotide sequence: TGTGCCAGCTCATCGGGCGGGTCAGCTTCCTATGGCTACACCTTC. Residues: CASSSGGSASYGYTF.

The chain has TRBV4-1 and TRBJ2-5; a weak D match, TRBD1 (6 bases). V was cut by 1 base and J by 2 bases, with 8 bases left in between. From germline, CDR1 is MGHRA and CDR2 YSYEKL. CDR3 length: 14 residues. The CDR3 here is CASSQGQVQETQYF. The CDR3 DNA follows: TGCGCCAGCAGCCAAGGACAGGTGCAAGAGACCCAGTACTTC.

V usage is TRBV6-5 and J usage is TRBJ1-2; a possible D gene is TRBD1 (6 bases). V was cut by 6 bases and J by 1 base, with 9 bases left in between. CDR1 is MNHEY and CDR2 is SVGAGI in the germline V gene. The CDR3 length is 13 residues. In DNA form, the CDR3 reads TGTGCCAGCAGACCACAGGGTAACTATGGCTACACCTTC. Translation gives CASRPQGNYGYTF.

The V gene is TRBV14, the J gene TRBJ2-2; TRBD1 is a possible D gene (6 bases). This CDR3 comprises 14 residues. CDR1 and CDR2 (germline): SGHDN, FVKESK. The V end was cut by 1 base, the J end by 6 bases, with 9 bases between. For the CDR3, the DNA is TGTGCCAGCAGCCAAGTAAACAGGGCCGGGGAGCTGTTTTTT. Encoded protein: CASSQVNRAGELFF.

The gene calls are TRBV30 and TRBJ1-5; maybe TRBD1 (5 bases). CDR1 and CDR2 from the germline V gene are GTSNPN and SVGIG (reference sequence). V gave up 0 bases and J gave up 11 bases, with 14 bases separating them. This CDR3 region has 13 residues. CDR3 DNA: TGTGCCTGGAGTGTCAAGTCCTGGGGGGCCCAGCATTTT. Amino acids: CAWSVKSWGAQHF. Full variable domain (outside the CDR3, taken from reference TRBV30 and TRBJ1-5): SQTIHQWPATLVQPVGSPLSLECTVEGTSNPNLYWYRQAAGRGLQLLFYSVGIGQISSEVPQNLSASRPQDRQFILSSKKLLLSDSGFYLCAWSVKSWGAQHFGDGTRLSIL.

The V call is TRBV7-2, the J call TRBJ2-7; 7 bases fit TRBD2. V trimming: 5 bases; J trimming: 3 bases; junction bases outside the gene matches: 4. The CDR3 covers 13 residues. Germline V lookup: CDR1 SGHTA, CDR2 FQGNSA. CDR3 sequence: CASSATSRYEQYF. DNA for the CDR3: TGTGCCAGCAGCGCGACTAGCCGCTACGAGCAGTACTTC.

V and J are TRBV5-8 and TRBJ1-4, with no clear D. This CDR3 is 13 amino acids long. Germline assignment: CDR1 SGHTS and CDR2 YDEGEE. V shed 2 bases and J shed 5 bases, with 7 bases lying between them. CDR3 in amino acids: CASSFGRNEKLFF. CDR3 DNA sequence: TGTGCCAGCAGCTTTGGAAGAAATGAAAAACTGTTTTTT.

This clone was picked up one time. This chain joins TRBV7-2 and TRBJ2-1; D ambiguous. V gave up 4 bases and J gave up 4 bases, with 8 bases separating them. Germline-derived CDR1 and CDR2 are SGHTA and FQGNSA. The CDR3 runs 13 residues. CDR3 amino acids: CASSSVTYNEQFF. In DNA form, the CDR3 reads TGTGCCAGCAGCTCCGTAACTTACAATGAGCAGTTCTTC. The complete variable domain, with remaining parts taken from reference TRBV7-2 and TRBJ2-1, reads GAGVSQSPSNKVTEKGKDVELRCDPISGHTALYWYRQSLGQGLEFLIYFQGNSAPDKSGLPSDRFSAERTGGSVSTLTIQRTQQEDSAVYLCASSSVTYNEQFFGPGTRLTVL.

This clone was recorded only once. The genes are TRBV5-1 and TRBJ2-1; D gene ambiguous. The CDR3 length is 15 residues. The V gene lost 5 bases and the J gene lost 5 bases, with 17 bases spanning the gap. In germline, CDR1 is SGHRS, CDR2 YFSETQ. CDR3 sequence: CASRARSEQHNEQFF. CDR3 bases: TGCGCCAGCAGAGCCCGCTCGGAACAGCACAATGAGCAGTTCTTC.

The rearrangement links TRBV4-3 to TRBJ2-3; the match to TRBD2 covers 7 bases. CDR1 LGHNA and CDR2 YSLEER come from the germline V gene. This CDR3 comprises 17 residues. Trimming took 0 bases from V and 2 from J; bases not matched to a gene: 8. CDR3 in DNA: TGCGCCAGCAGCCAAGATCACAAAGCGGGATTCACAGATACGCAGTATTTT. Protein product: CASSQDHKAGFTDTQYF.

V gene TRBV30 combines with J gene TRBJ2-1; tentative D call: TRBD2 (5 bases). Trimming cost V 0 bases and J 9 bases, with 9 bases left between them. The CDR3 length is 12 residues. CDR1 and CDR2 (germline): GTSNPN, SVGIG (reference sequence). CDR3 DNA sequence: TGTGCCTGGAGTGTACGGGGTAGTGAGCAGTTCTTC. This encodes CAWSVRGSEQFF.

Only a few counts were recorded for this clone. The chain has TRBV7-2 and TRBJ1-5; D is uncertain. This CDR3 region has 15 residues. CDR1 and CDR2 (germline): SGHTA, FQGNSA. Deletions cut 3 bases from V and 3 bases from J, with 12 bases between. CDR3 coding DNA: TGTGCCAGCAGCTTGCTTCTTCAGGCCAATCAGCCCCAGCATTTT. Protein sequence: CASSLLLQANQPQHF.

CDR3 in amino acids: CASSLVGGSPLHF. The CDR3 DNA reads TGCGCCAGCAGCTTGGTAGGGGGATCACCCCTCCACTTT. The chain carries TRBV5-1 and TRBJ1-6; maybe TRBD1 (6 bases). The CDR3 spans 13 residues. V was pared by 0 bases and J by 10 bases, with 8 bases between. From germline, CDR1 is SGHRS and CDR2 YFSETQ.

Written as DNA, the CDR3 is TGCGCCAGCAGCTTGGATGTATCTAGCACAGATACGCAGTATTTT. Its protein product is CASSLDVSSTDTQYF. This sequence joins TRBV5-1 and TRBJ2-3; D not certain. The CDR3 totals 15 residues. The V end lost 0 bases, the J end lost 0 bases, and 8 bases lay between the germline ends. The V gene's germline CDR1 is SGHRS and CDR2 YFSETQ.

A few counts support this clone. V is TRBV30 and J is TRBJ1-2; D is ambiguous. Per the germline V gene, CDR1 is GTSNPN and CDR2 is SVGIG (reference sequence). With 4 bases removed from V and 4 bases from J, the gap between germline ends came to 10 bases. The CDR3 contains 12 residues. The CDR3 region has the DNA TGTGCCTGGACCCCTGCCAGCTATGGCTACACCTTC. This sequence encodes CAWTPASYGYTF. Variable domain in full (rest from reference TRBV30 and TRBJ1-2): SQTIHQWPATLVQPVGSPLSLECTVEGTSNPNLYWYRQAAGRGLQLLFYSVGIGQISSEVPQNLSASRPQDRQFILSSKKLLLSDSGFYLCAWTPASYGYTFGSGTRLTVV.

The chain has TRBV19 and TRBJ2-1; unclear D gene. In germline, CDR1 is LNHDA, CDR2 SQIVND (reference sequence). This CDR3 is 16 amino acids long. Trimming pared 5 bases from V and 12 bases from J, leaving 26 bases between. The CDR3 bases are TGTGCCAGTAGTCCAGAAGGGTACCGTACAATGAGTGGGCAGTTCTTC. Encoded protein: CASSPEGYRTMSGQFF. Based on the CDR3 plus reference TRBV19 and TRBJ2-1, the full variable domain is DGGITQSPKYLFRKEGQNVTLSCEQNLNHDAMYWYRQDPGQGLRLIYYSQIVNDFQKGDIAEGYSVSREKKESFPLTVTSAQKNPTAFYLCASSPEGYRTMSGQFFGPGTRLTVL.

The J gene is TRBJ2-7, the V gene TRBV29-1; 10 nucleotides agree with TRBD2. Per the germline V gene, CDR1 is SQVTM and CDR2 is ANQGSEA. V gave up 6 bases and J gave up 4 bases; unmatched junction bases: 6. This CDR3 has 13 residues. For the CDR3, the DNA is TGCAGCGTCGGGACTAGCGCCGGTTACGAGCAGTACTTC. This encodes CSVGTSAGYEQYF.